The clone carrying this T cell receptor beta chain was seen a few times. The data originate from a study of blood T cells in healthy people across ages. For the second PCR, which ran for 7 to 11 cycles, a sample-barcoded 5' primer and a J-beta primer mix were used. MiXCR, applied by TCRdb to the 5' RACE reads, yields one record per CDR3 protein. The repertoire holds 950,000 to 1,200,000 distinct CDR3 sequences, roughly two fifths seen once, with roughly 14% in the top ten. Germline-derived CDR1 and CDR2 are SGHRS and YFSETQ. CDR3 length equals 13 residues. V lost 6 bases and J lost 0, with 8 bases in between. Each donor had ten milliliters of peripheral blood drawn.

This TCR came from a man between 18 and 29 years old in good health. V gene TRBV5-1 combines with J gene TRBJ2-3; unclear D gene. The sample consisted of blood. The CDR3 coding sequence is TGCGCCAGCAATCTCGCTAGCACAGATACGCAGTATTTT. This encodes CASNLASTDTQYF.